Listed here is a single T cell receptor beta chain. Measured with immunoSEQ multiplex PCR; TCRdb has only the in-frame clones, and not every one. The sample has approximately 260,000 clones, roughly 90% seen once. The sample is drawn from a study of blood T cell repertoires in COVID-19. V lost 4 bases and J lost 0, with 12 bases in between. The CDR3 runs 15 residues. In germline, CDR1 is LNHNV, CDR2 YYDKDF (reference sequence). The chain uses TRBV15 and TRBJ2-5; TRBD1 is a possible D gene (5 bases). Input material: peripheral blood. The TCR originated in a woman in her sixties or seventies with COVID-19, enrolled during active disease. Here the CDR3 DNA reads TGTGCCACCAGCACAAACAAGGGGTACCAAGAGACCCAGTACTTC. Its protein is CATSTNKGYQETQYF. The variable domain in full, with the rest retrieved from reference TRBV15 and TRBJ2-5, is DAMVIQNPRYQVTQFGKPVTLSCSQTLNHNVMYWYQQKSSQAPKLLFHYYDKDFNNEADTPDNFQSRRPNTSFCFLDIRSPGLGDTAMYLCATSTNKGYQETQYFGPGTRLLVL.